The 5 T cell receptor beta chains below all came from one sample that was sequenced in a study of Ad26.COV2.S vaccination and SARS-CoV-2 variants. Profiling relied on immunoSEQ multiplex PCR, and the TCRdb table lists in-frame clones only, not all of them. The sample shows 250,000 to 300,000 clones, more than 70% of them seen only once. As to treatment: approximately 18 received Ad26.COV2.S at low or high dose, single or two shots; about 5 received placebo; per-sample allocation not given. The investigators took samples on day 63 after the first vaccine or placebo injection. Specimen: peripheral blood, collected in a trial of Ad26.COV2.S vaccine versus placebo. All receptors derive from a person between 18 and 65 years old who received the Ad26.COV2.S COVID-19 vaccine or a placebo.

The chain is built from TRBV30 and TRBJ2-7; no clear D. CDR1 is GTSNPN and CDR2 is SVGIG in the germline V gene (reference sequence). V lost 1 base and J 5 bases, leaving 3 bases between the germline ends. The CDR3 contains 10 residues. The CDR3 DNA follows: TGTGCCTGGAGTGAAGACGAGCAGTACTTC. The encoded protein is CAWSEDEQYF.

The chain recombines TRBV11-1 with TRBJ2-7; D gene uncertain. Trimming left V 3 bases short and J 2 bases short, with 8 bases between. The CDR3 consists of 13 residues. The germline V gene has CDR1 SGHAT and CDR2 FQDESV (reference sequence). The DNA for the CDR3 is TGTGCCAGCAGCTTCGTACCGGCCTACGAGCAGTACTTC. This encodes CASSFVPAYEQYF.

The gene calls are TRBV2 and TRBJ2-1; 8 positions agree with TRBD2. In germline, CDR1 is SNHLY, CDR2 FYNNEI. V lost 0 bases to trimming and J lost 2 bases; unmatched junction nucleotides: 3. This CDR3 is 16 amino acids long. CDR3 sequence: CASSEAGRGAYNEQFF. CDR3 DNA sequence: TGTGCCAGCAGTGAAGCCGGGCGGGGGGCCTACAATGAGCAGTTCTTC.

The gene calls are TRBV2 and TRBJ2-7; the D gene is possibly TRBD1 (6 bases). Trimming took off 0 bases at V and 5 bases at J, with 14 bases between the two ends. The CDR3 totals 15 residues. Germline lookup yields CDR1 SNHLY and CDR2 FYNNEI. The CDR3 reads CASSEAMQGYNEQYF. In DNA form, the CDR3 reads TGTGCCAGCAGTGAAGCTATGCAGGGGTACAACGAGCAGTACTTC.

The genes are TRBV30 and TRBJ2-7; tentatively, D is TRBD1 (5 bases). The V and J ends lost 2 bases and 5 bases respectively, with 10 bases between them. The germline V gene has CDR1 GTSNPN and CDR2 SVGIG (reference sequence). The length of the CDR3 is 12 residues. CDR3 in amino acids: CAWSSQGNEQYF. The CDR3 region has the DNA TGTGCCTGGAGTTCTCAGGGTAACGAGCAGTACTTC.